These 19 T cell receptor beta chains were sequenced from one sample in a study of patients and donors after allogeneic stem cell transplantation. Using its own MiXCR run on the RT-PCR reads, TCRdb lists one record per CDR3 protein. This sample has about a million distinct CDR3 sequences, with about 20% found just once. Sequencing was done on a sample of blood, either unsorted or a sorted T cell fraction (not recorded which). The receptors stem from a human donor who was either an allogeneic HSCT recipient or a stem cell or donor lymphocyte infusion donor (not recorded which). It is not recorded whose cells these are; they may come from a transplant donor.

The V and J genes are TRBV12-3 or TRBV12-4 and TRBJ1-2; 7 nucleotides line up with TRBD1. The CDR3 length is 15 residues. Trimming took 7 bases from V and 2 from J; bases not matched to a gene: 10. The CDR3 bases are TGTGCCAGCACCGAGACAGGGAGTAGGAACTATGGCTACACCTTC. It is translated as CASTETGSRNYGYTF.

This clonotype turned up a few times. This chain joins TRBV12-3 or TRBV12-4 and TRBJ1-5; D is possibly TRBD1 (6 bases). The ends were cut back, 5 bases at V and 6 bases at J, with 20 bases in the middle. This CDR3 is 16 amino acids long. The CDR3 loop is CASSPWVGGGVQPQHF. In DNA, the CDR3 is TGTGCCAGCAGTCCATGGGTAGGGGGTGGGGTTCAGCCCCAGCATTTT.

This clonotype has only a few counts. The CDR3 loop is CASSRGLDFTDTQYF. The CDR3, as DNA: TGTGCCAGCAGTCGGGGACTGGACTTCACAGATACGCAGTATTTT. V usage is TRBV6-1 and J usage is TRBJ2-3; the D gene is possibly TRBD2 (6 bases). The CDR3 consists of 15 residues. V was cut by 5 bases and J by 2 bases, with 14 bases left in between. CDR1 is MNHNS, CDR2 SASEGT, per germline.

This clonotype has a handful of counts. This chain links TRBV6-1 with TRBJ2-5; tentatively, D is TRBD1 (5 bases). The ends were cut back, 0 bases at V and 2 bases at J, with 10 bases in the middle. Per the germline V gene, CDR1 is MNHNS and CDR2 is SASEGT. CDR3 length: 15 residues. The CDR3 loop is CASSEARQRQETQYF. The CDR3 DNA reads TGTGCCAGCAGTGAAGCAAGACAGAGACAAGAGACCCAGTACTTC.

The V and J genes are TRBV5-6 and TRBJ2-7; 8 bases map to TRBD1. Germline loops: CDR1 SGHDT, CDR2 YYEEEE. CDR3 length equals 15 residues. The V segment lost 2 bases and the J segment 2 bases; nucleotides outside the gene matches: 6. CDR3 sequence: CASSFPGQETYEQYF. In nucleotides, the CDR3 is TGTGCCAGCAGCTTTCCGGGACAGGAAACCTACGAGCAGTACTTC. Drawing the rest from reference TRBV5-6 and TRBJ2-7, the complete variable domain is DAGVTQSPTHLIKTRGQQVTLRCSPKSGHDTVSWYQQALGQGPQFIFQYYEEEERQRGNFPDRFSGHQFPNYSSELNVNALLLGDSALYLCASSFPGQETYEQYFGPGTRLTVT.

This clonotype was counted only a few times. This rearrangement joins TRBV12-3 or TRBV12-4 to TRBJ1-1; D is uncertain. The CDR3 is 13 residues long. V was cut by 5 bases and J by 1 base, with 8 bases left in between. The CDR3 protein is CASSHRSNTEAFF. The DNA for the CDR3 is TGTGCCAGCAGTCATCGGTCGAACACTGAAGCTTTCTTT.

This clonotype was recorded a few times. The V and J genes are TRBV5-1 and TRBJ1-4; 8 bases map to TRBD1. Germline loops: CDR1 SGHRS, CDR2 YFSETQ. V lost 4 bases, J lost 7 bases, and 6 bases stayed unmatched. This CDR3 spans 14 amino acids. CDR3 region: CASSQQGVFEKLFF. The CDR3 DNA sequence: TGCGCCAGCAGCCAACAGGGGGTATTTGAAAAACTGTTTTTT.

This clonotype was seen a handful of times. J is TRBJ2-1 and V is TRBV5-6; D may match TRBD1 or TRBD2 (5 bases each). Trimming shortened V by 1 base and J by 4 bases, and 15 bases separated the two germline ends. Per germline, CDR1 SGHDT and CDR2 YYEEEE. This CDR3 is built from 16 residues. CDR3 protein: CASSLSYRDPYNEQFF. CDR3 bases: TGTGCCAGCAGCTTGAGTTATCGGGACCCATACAATGAGCAGTTCTTC.

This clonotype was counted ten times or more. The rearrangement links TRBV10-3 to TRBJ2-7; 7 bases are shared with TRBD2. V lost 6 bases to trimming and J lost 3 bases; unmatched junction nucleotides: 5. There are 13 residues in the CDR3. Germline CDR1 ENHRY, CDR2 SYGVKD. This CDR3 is CAISRDYNYEQYF. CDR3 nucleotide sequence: TGTGCCATCAGCCGGGACTATAACTACGAGCAGTACTTC.

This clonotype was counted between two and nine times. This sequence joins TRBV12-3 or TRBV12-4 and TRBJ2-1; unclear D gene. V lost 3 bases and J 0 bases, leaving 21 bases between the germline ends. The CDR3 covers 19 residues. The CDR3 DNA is TGTGCCAGCAGTTTCAGTAGCCCTTTTGGAAAAAGCTCCTACAATGAGCAGTTCTTC. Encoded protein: CASSFSSPFGKSSYNEQFF.

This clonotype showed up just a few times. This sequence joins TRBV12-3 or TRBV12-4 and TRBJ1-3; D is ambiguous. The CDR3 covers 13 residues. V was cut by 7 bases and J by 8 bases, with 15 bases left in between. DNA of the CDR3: TGTGCCAGCACCCAAGACCAGGTGGACACCATATATTTT. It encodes CASTQDQVDTIYF.

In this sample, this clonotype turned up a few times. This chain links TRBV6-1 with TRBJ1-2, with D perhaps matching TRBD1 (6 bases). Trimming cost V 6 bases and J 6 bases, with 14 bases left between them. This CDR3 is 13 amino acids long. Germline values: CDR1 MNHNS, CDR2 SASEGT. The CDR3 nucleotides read TGTGCCAGCAGGCGACAGGAGAATAATGGCTACACCTTC. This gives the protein CASRRQENNGYTF.

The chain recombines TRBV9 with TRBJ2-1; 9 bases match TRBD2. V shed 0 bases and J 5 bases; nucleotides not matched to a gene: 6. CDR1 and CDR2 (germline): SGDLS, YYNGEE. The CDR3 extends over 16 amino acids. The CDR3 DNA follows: TGTGCCAGCAGCGTAGGGGTACAGCGGGGGGACAATGAGCAGTTCTTC. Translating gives CASSVGVQRGDNEQFF. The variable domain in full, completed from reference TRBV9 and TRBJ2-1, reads DSGVTQTPKHLITATGQRVTLRCSPRSGDLSVYWYQQSLDQGLQFLIQYYNGEERAKGNILERFSAQQFPDLHSELNLSSLELGDSALYFCASSVGVQRGDNEQFFGPGTRLTVL.

Here the CDR3 DNA reads TGCAGTGCTGGCGGCAGGTGGGAGACCCAGTACTTC. This encodes CSAGGRWETQYF. The genes are TRBV20-1 and TRBJ2-5; D is unclear. The CDR3 spans 12 residues. Germline CDR1 and CDR2: DFQATT and SNEGSKA (reference sequence). Trimming shortened V by 5 bases and J by 5 bases, and 12 bases separated the two germline ends.

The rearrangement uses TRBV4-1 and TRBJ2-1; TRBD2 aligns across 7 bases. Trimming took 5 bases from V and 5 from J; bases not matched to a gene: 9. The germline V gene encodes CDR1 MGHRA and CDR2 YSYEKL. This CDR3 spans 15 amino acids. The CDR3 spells CASSDGLDKDNEQFF. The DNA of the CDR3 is TGCGCCAGCAGCGACGGACTAGACAAAGACAATGAGCAGTTCTTC.

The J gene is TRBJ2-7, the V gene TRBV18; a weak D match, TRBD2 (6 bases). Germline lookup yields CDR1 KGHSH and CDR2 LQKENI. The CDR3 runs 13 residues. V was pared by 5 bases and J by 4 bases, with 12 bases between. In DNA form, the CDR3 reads TGTGCCAGCTCAGGGACTGAGGGGTACGAGCAGTACTTC. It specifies CASSGTEGYEQYF.

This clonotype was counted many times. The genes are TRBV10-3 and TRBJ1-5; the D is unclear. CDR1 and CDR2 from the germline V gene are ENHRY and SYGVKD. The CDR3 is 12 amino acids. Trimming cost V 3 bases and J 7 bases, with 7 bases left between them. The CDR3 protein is CAISDPKQPQHF. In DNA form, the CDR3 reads TGTGCCATCAGTGATCCAAAACAGCCCCAGCATTTT.

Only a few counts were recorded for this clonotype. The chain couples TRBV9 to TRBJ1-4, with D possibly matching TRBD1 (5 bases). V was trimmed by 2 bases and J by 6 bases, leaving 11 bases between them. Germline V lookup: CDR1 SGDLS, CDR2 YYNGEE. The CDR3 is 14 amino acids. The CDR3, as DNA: TGTGCCAGCAGCGTCGGCAGCAGGGATGAAAAACTGTTTTTT. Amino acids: CASSVGSRDEKLFF.

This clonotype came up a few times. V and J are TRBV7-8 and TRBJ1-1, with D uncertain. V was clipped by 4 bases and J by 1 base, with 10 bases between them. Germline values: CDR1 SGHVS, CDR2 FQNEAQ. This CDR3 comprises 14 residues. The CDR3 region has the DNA TGTGCCAGCAGCTGGGAGAGTTGGAACACTGAAGCTTTCTTT. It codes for CASSWESWNTEAFF.